This TCR beta chain was profiled in a study of low-dose radiotherapy and immunotherapy resistance in tumors. Gene-specific TRAV and TRBV primers were used for first-strand cDNA, covering alpha and beta chains. With a constant-region primer and a V-primer adapter, TCRs were subjected to 20 to 25 PCR cycles of amplification. One entry per CDR3 protein, called by TCRdb with MiXCR from the reads. The table has about 44,000 distinct CDR3 sequences, less than 30% seen once. Turning to this clonotype: This likely stems from a read error, as it lies one base from a far larger clone.

Germline CDR1 is SNHLY and CDR2 is FYNNEI. CDR3 size: 16 residues. The V end lost 6 bases, the J end lost 7 bases, and 25 bases lay between the germline ends. The time point denotes: after trial treatment. Treatment indicated: LDRT plus nivolumab, ipilimumab, low-dose cyclophosphamide and aspirin (RACIN trial). Sequenced material: PBMCs, taken after low-dose radiotherapy plus immunotherapy. This sequence originates from a male donor with prostate cancer. The chain recombines TRBV2 with TRBJ2-7; possibly TRBD1 or TRBD2 for D (5 bases each). This CDR3 reads CASSPARDLIYNEQYF. The CDR3 DNA is TGTGCCAGCAGCCCCGCCCGGGACCTAATATACAATGAGCAGTACTTC.